The present T cell receptor (beta chain) was sequenced within a study of blood T cell repertoires in COVID-19. Study summary: In each case, the material was cDNA or gDNA derived from T cells, B-cell-depleted T cells, or PBMCs.

Germline values: CDR1 SGHRS, CDR2 YFSETQ. The CDR3 is made up of 14 amino acids. The V end lost 2 bases, the J end lost 7 bases, and 10 bases lay between the germline ends. Clones were read by immunoSEQ multiplex PCR, and TCRdb kept only the in-frame ones, dropping some. The sample has some 200,000 clones, 85% to 90% seen once. This chain uses TRBV5-1 with TRBJ1-6, with D unresolved. This TCR was sampled from a woman aged 60 to 75 with COVID-19, enrolled during active disease. The sample taken for sequencing was peripheral blood. The CDR3 loop reads CASSFEHSNSPLHF. CDR3 DNA sequence: TGCGCCAGCAGCTTTGAGCACAGCAATTCACCCCTCCACTTT. The full variable domain, in which reference TRBV5-1 and TRBJ1-6 provide the parts outside the CDR3, is KAGVTQTPRYLIKTRGQQVTLSCSPISGHRSVSWYQQTPGQGLQFLFEYFSETQRNKGNFPGRFSGRQFSNSRSEMNVSTLELGDSALYLCASSFEHSNSPLHFGNGTRLTVT.